The source of this TCR beta chain is a study of blood T cell repertoires in COVID-19. On the study more broadly: Whether acute or convalescent, the COVID-19 samples came from the United States, Italy and Spain.

The trim removed 8 bases at V and 8 bases at J, leaving 7 bases unmatched. CDR1 and CDR2 (germline): MNHEY, SVGAGI. The CDR3 runs to 12 residues. Profiling relied on immunoSEQ multiplex PCR, and the TCRdb table lists in-frame clones only, not all of them. Of roughly 260,000 clones listed, roughly 86% are singletons. The sequence came from a woman between 45 and 65 years old with acute or convalescent COVID-19. This sequence joins TRBV6-5 and TRBJ1-2; 8 bases align to TRBD1. Material: peripheral blood. The CDR3 region has the DNA TGTGCCAGCGCCACCCCAGGGGGCGGCTACACCTTC. This codes for CASATPGGGYTF.